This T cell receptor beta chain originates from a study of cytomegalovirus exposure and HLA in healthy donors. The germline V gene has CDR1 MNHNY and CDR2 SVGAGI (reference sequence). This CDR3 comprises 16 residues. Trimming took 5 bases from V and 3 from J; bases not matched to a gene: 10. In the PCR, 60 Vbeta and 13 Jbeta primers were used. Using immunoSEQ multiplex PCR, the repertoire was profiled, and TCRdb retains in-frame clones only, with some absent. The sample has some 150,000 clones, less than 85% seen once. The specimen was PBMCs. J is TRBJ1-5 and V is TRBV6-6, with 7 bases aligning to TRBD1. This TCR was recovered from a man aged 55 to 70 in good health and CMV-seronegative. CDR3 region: CASSPEGAGDNQPQHF. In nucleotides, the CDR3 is TGTGCCAGCAGTCCCGAGGGGGCAGGGGACAATCAGCCCCAGCATTTT.